Presented here are 6 T cell receptor beta chains from one specimen sequenced in a study of shared clonotypes between healthy human individuals. Clones were read by immunoSEQ multiplex PCR, and TCRdb kept only the in-frame ones, dropping some. The table shows around 2.5 million clones, with approximately 93% occurring only once. What was sequenced was naive CD4+ T cells from PBMCs. Subset described: CD45RA+ positively selected. The receptor set was obtained from a man aged 18 to 30 in good health. Some clones in this sample may be carry-over from other donors' samples.

The V and J genes are TRBV7-2 and TRBJ2-1; D is uncertain. The V end was cut by 0 bases, the J end by 10 bases, with 7 bases between. Per germline, CDR1 SGHTA and CDR2 FQGNSA. CDR3 length: 12 amino acids. The DNA for the CDR3 is TGTGCCAGCAGCTTAGCGTTGACAGAGCAGTTCTTC. Its translation is CASSLALTEQFF.

The chain recombines TRBV18 with TRBJ2-7; a weak D match, TRBD1 (6 bases). The germline V gene encodes CDR1 KGHSH and CDR2 LQKENI. The V end was cut by 5 bases, the J end by 2 bases, with 10 bases between. The CDR3 spans 13 residues. The chain's CDR3 is CASSEDRTYEQYF. As DNA, the CDR3 is TGTGCCAGCTCAGAGGACAGAACCTACGAGCAGTACTTC. The whole variable domain, remainder taken from reference TRBV18 and TRBJ2-7, is NAGVMQNPRHLVRRRGQEARLRCSPMKGHSHVYWYRQLPEEGLKFMVYLQKENIIDESGMPKERFSAEFPKEGPSILRIQQVVRGDSAAYFCASSEDRTYEQYFGPGTRLTVT.

The gene calls are TRBV19 and TRBJ1-2, with 7 bases that match TRBD1. The CDR3 contains 15 residues. Germline lookup yields CDR1 LNHDA and CDR2 SQIVND (reference sequence). V lost 1 base and J lost 5; bases outside the gene matches: 7. The CDR3 DNA follows: TGTGCCAGTAGTATAGGCCCGGACAGGACTTATGGCTACACCTTC. It translates to CASSIGPDRTYGYTF.

This clone was recorded once. The V call is TRBV10-3, the J call TRBJ2-7, with TRBD1 identical over 9 bases. J gave up 6 bases and V 4 bases, and 10 bases lay outside the gene matches. The CDR3 extends over 15 amino acids. Germline values: CDR1 ENHRY, CDR2 SYGVKD. CDR3 region: CAISGPGTGKSEQYF. The CDR3 DNA reads TGTGCCATCAGTGGCCCCGGGACAGGGAAAAGCGAGCAGTACTTC.

The chain recombines TRBV18 with TRBJ1-2; TRBD1 is a possible D gene (6 bases). V lost 2 bases and J 6 bases, leaving 16 bases between the germline ends. Germline CDR1 KGHSH, CDR2 LQKENI. This CDR3 has 15 amino acids. CDR3 in DNA: TGTGCCAGCTCACCATTGGGGGGCCTGACGGATGGCTACACCTTC. Its protein product is CASSPLGGLTDGYTF.

The chain has TRBV5-6 and TRBJ2-7; 8 bases align to TRBD1. The CDR3 sequence is 14 residues long. From germline, CDR1 is SGHDT and CDR2 YYEEEE. V dropped 4 bases and J dropped 5; count of bases not matched to a gene: 8. As DNA, the CDR3 is TGTGCCAGCAGCACTGGGACAGGCCTAAACGAGCAGTACTTC. This sequence encodes CASSTGTGLNEQYF.